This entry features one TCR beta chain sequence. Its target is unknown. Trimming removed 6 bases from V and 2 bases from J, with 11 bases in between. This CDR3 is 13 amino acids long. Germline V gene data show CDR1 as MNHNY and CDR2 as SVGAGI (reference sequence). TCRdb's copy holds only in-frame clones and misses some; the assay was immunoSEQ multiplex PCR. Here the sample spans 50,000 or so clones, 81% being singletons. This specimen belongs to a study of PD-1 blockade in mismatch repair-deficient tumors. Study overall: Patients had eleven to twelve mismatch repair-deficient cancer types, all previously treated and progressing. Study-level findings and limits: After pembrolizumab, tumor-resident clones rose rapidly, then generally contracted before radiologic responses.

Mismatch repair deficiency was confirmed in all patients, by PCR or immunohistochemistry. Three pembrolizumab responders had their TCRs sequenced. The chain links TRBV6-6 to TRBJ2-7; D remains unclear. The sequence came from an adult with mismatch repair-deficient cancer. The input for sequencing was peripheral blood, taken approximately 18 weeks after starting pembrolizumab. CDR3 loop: CASSRVWAYEQYF. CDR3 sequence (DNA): TGTGCCAGCAGCCGGGTATGGGCCTACGAGCAGTACTTC.